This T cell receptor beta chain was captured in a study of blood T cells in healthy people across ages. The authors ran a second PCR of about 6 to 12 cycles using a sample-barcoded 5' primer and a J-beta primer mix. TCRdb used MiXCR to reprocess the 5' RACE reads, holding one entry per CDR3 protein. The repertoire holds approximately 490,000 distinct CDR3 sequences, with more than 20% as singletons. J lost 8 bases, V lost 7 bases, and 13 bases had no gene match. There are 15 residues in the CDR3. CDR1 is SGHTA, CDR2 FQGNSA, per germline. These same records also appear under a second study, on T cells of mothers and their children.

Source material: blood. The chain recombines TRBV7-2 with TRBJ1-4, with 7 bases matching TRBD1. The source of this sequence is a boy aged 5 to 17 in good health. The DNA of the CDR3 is TGTGCCAGCACCCCAGACAGGGTGGGAGGCGAAAAACTGTTTTTT. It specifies CASTPDRVGGEKLFF.